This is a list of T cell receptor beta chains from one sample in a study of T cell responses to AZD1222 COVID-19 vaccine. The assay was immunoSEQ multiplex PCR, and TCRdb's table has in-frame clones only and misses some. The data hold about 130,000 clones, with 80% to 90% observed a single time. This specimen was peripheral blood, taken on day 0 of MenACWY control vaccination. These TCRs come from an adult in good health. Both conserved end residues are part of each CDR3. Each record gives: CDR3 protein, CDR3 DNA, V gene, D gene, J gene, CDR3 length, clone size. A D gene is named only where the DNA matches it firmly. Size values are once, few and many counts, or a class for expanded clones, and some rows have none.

CDR3aa: CASSFVSQPYGYTF
CDR3nt: TGTGCCAGCAGCTTTGTAAGTCAACCCTATGGCTACACCTTC
v_gene: TRBV5-4
d_gene: .
j_gene: TRBJ1-2
len: 14
abundance: once

CDR3aa: CASSVGVAPQHF
CDR3nt: TGTGCCAGTAGTGTAGGGGTGGCTCCCCAGCATTTT
v_gene: TRBV19
d_gene: .
j_gene: TRBJ1-5
len: 12
abundance: few

CDR3aa: CATGGTPAGGYTF
CDR3nt: TGTGCCACCGGCGGGACTCCCGCTGGGGGCTACACCTTC
v_gene: TRBV24-1
d_gene: .
j_gene: TRBJ1-2
len: 13
abundance: .

CDR3aa: CARSGRGLKGTDTQYF
CDR3nt: TGTGCCAGGAGCGGGAGGGGTTTAAAGGGGACAGATACGCAGTATTTT
v_gene: TRBV2
d_gene: TRBD2
j_gene: TRBJ2-3
len: 16
abundance: .

CDR3aa: CASSKQGQTNQPQHF
CDR3nt: TGTGCCAGTAGTAAACAGGGACAGACCAATCAGCCCCAGCATTTT
v_gene: TRBV19
d_gene: TRBD1
j_gene: TRBJ1-5
len: 15
abundance: .

CDR3aa: CASSTTGAGTEAFF
CDR3nt: TGTGCCAGCAGCACTACAGGCGCCGGCACTGAAGCTTTCTTT
v_gene: TRBV6-1
d_gene: .
j_gene: TRBJ1-1
len: 14
abundance: .

CDR3aa: CSVEEGFTNEQFF
CDR3nt: TGCAGCGTTGAGGAGGGTTTCACCAATGAGCAGTTCTTC
v_gene: TRBV29-1
d_gene: .
j_gene: TRBJ2-1
len: 13
abundance: .

CDR3aa: CASNSQGLSYEQYF
CDR3nt: TGCGCCAGCAATTCCCAGGGACTATCCTACGAGCAGTACTTC
v_gene: TRBV5-1
d_gene: TRBD2
j_gene: TRBJ2-7
len: 14
abundance: .

CDR3aa: CASSIGTGSSNQPQHF
CDR3nt: TGTGCCAGCAGCATCGGGACAGGGAGTAGCAATCAGCCCCAGCATTTT
v_gene: TRBV7-9
d_gene: TRBD1
j_gene: TRBJ1-5
len: 16
abundance: .

CDR3aa: CASPPRDREAFF
CDR3nt: TGTGCCAGCCCACCAAGGGATAGGGAAGCTTTCTTT
v_gene: TRBV2
d_gene: .
j_gene: TRBJ1-1
len: 12
abundance: .

CDR3aa: CASSLLGGYGYTF
CDR3nt: TGTGCCAGCAGTTTACTAGGGGGCTATGGCTACACCTTC
v_gene: TRBV28
d_gene: .
j_gene: TRBJ1-2
len: 13
abundance: .

CDR3aa: CASGGGIAHEQFF
CDR3nt: TGTGCTAGTGGGGGAGGTATAGCGCATGAGCAGTTCTTC
v_gene: TRBV12-5
d_gene: .
j_gene: TRBJ2-1
len: 13
abundance: .